This TCR beta chain emerged from a study of T cell repertoires in MIS-A myocarditis (dated by TCRdb to between 2021 and 2024). The QIAamp DNA FFPE kit was used to extract genomic DNA from formalin-fixed paraffin-embedded autopsy tissue. TCRbeta CDR3 regions were amplified by the immunoSEQ bias-controlled multiplex PCR and were subjected to high-throughput sequencing. Per the original workflow: The immunoSEQ vendor pipeline collapsed and filtered the CDR3 sequences so that the abundance and frequency of each unique TCRbeta CDR3 could be quantified. Using a 90% global sequence identity threshold, CD-HIT clustered dominant CDR3 amino acid sequences together with SARS-CoV-2-specific ImmuneCODE TCRbeta sequences. Clones with frequencies of 0.1 to 1 were classed as hyperexpanded, and 0.01 to 0.1 as large. The CDR3 amino acid sequences and the V and J gene assignments of the dominant clones were confirmed with MiXCR. The R stringdist package was used to calculate Levenshtein distances between the patient clonotypes and the ImmuneCODE hits. The table comes from immuneACCESS by way of TCRdb, which keeps in-frame sequences with V and J called. Part of the clones is missing from these tables; in studies checked, under half for an unresolved V gene and the rest for unknown reasons. V and J calls and clone size come straight from that table; D and trimming were deduced from the DNA. The sample table records more than 6,500 clones; 78% of these occur just once. About 19% of the sample comes from the top ten.

This clone was recorded a few times. No cognate antigen has been identified for it. It has no much larger one-base neighbor in the sample; base qualities were not kept. Including the terminal cysteine and phenylalanine, the CDR3 comprises 11 residues. The retained sequence is limited to the CDR3, 33 bases, with the frame set at the first base. The CDR1 and CDR2 encoded by the germline V gene are SQVTM and ANQGSEA. V loses 2 bases, J loses 8 bases, and the germline ends lie 9 bases apart. The sequence joins TRBV29-1 to TRBJ1-2, with no D gene named confidently. This receptor was identified in a man aged 18 to 30 with fulminant myocarditis from multisystem inflammatory syndrome in adults (MIS-A) after COVID-19. Sequencing was carried out using right inferior lung lobe tissue obtained at autopsy. The DNA sequence follows: TGCAGCGTTGAAACCAGTAGAGGCTACACCTTC. Its translation is CSVETSRGYTF.